This T cell receptor beta chain was recorded in a study of blood T cell repertoires in COVID-19. Background on the study: Donors in the United States, Italy and Spain gave samples during acute or convalescent COVID-19. T cells, B-cell-depleted T cells, or PBMCs provided the cDNA or gDNA that served as material.

This CDR3 has 16 residues. V lost 5 bases to trimming and J lost 7 bases, with 21 bases between them. CDR1 and CDR2 from the germline V gene are LNHDA and SQIVND (reference sequence). Authors' processing steps: Counts of nucleated cells, estimated from reference gene primer amplification, were obtained. TCRdb keeps only in-frame clones here, not all; method: immunoSEQ multiplex PCR. V and J calls and clone size come straight from that table; D and trimming were deduced from the DNA. The table includes about 160,000 clones, 81% detected once. The rearrangement uses TRBV19 and TRBJ2-1; D possibly corresponds to TRBD2 (5 bases). This receptor was taken from a man aged 55 to 70 with active or convalescent COVID-19. The sample taken for sequencing was peripheral blood. The CDR3 bases are TGTGCCAGTAGTCCCCACACTAGACGGATTGAGAATGAGCAGTTCTTC. It codes for CASSPHTRRIENEQFF.